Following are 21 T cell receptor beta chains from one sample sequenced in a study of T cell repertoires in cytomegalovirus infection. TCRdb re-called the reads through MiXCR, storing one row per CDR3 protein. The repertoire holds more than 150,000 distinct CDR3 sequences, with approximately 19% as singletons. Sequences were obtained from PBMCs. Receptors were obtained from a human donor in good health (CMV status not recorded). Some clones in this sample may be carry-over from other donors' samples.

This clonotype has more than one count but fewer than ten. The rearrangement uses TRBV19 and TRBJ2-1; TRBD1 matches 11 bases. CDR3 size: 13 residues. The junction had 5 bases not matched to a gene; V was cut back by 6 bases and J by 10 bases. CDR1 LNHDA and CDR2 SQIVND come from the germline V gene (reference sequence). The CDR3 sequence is CASSWTGGAEQFF. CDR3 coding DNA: TGTGCCAGTAGCTGGACAGGGGGCGCAGAGCAGTTCTTC.

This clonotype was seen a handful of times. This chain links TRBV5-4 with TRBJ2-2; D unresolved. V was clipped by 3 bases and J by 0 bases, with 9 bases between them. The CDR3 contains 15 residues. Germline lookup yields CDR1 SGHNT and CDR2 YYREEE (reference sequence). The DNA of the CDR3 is TGTGCCAGCAGCTATTGGACCTCGAACACCGGGGAGCTGTTTTTT. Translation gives CASSYWTSNTGELFF.

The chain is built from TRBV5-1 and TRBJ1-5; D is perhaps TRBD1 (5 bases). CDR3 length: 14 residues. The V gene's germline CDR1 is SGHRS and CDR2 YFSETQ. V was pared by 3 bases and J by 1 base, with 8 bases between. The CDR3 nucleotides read TGCGCCAGCAGCTCGGGACTCAGCAATCAGCCCCAGCATTTT. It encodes CASSSGLSNQPQHF.

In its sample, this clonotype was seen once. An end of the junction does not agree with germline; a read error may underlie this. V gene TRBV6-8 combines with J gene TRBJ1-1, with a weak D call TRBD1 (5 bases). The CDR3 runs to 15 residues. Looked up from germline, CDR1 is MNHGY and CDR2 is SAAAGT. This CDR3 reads CVSIFSTARNTEAFF. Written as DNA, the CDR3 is TGTGTCAGCATTTTCTCGACAGCTAGGAACACTGAAGCTTTCTTT.

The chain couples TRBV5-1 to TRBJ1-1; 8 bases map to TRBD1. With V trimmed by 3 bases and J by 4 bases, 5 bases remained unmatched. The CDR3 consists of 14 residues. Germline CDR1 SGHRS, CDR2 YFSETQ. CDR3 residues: CASSSQGAITEAFF. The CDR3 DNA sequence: TGCGCCAGCAGCTCCCAGGGGGCGATCACTGAAGCTTTCTTT.

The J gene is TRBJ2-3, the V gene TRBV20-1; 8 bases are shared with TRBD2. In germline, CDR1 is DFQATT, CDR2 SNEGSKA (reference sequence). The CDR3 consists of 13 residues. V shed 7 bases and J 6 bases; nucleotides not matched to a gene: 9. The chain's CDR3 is CSVAAGEGDTQYF. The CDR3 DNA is TGCAGTGTAGCAGCGGGAGAAGGGGATACGCAGTATTTT.

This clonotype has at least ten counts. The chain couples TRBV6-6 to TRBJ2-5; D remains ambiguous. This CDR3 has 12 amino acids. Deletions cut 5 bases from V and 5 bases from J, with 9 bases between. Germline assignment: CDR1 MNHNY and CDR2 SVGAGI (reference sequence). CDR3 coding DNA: TGTGCCAGCAGTCCCGGTGGGGAGACCCAGTACTTC. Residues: CASSPGGETQYF.

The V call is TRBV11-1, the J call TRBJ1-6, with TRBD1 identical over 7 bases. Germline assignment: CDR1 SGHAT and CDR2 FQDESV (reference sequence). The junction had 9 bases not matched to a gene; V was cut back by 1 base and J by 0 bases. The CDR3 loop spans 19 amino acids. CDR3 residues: CASSLVRTGFSSYNSPLHF. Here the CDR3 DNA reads TGTGCCAGCAGCTTAGTCCGGACAGGCTTCAGCTCCTATAATTCACCCCTCCACTTT.

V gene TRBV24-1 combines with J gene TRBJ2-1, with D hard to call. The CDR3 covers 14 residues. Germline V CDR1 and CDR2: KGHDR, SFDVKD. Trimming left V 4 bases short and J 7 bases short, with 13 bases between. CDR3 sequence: CATSDPGVGNEQFF. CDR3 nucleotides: TGTGCCACCAGTGACCCTGGAGTGGGGAATGAGCAGTTCTTC.

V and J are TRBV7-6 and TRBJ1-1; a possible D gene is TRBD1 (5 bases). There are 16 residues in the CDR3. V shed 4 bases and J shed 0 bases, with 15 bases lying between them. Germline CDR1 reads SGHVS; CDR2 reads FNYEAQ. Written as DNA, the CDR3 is TGTGCCAGCAGCTCCTCCGGGGCGATAATGAACACTGAAGCTTTCTTT. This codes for CASSSSGAIMNTEAFF.

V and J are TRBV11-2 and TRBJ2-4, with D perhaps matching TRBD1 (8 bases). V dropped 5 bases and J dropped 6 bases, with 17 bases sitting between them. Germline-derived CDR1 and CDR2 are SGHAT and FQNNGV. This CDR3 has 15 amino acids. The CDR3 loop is CASSTRTGRANIQYF. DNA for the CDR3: TGTGCCAGCAGCACCCGGACAGGGAGGGCAAACATTCAGTACTTC.

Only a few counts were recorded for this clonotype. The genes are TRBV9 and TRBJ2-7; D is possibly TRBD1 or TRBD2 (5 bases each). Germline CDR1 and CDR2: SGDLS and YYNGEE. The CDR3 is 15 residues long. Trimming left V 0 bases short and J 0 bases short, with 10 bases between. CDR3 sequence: CASSVVAGSSYEQYF. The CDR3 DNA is TGTGCCAGCAGCGTAGTGGCAGGGAGCTCCTACGAGCAGTACTTC.

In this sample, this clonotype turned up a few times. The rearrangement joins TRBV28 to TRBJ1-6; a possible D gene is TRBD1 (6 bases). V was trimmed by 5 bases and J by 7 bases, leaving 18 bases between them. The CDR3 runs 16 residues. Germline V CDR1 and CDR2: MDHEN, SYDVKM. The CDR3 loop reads CASSRLGGARNSPLHF. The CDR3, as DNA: TGTGCCAGCAGTCGTCTAGGGGGGGCGCGAAATTCACCCCTCCACTTT.

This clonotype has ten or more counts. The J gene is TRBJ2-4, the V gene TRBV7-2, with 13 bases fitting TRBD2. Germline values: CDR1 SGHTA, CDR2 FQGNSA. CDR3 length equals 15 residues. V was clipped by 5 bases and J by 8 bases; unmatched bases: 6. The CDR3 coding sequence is TGTGCCAGCAGCATCGGACTAGCGGGAGTGGACATTCAGTACTTC. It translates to CASSIGLAGVDIQYF.

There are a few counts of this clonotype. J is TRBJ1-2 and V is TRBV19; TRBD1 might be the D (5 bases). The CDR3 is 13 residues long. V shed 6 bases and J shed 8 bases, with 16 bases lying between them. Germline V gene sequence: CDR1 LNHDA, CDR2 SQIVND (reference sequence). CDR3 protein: CASSPQGQGGYTF. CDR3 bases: TGTGCCAGTAGCCCTCAGGGCCAAGGGGGCTACACCTTC.

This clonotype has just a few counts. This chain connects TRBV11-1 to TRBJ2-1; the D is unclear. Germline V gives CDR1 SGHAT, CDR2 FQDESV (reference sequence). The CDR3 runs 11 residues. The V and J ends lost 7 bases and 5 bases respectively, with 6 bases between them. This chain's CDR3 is CASKKDNEQFF. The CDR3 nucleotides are TGTGCCAGCAAGAAGGACAATGAGCAGTTCTTC.

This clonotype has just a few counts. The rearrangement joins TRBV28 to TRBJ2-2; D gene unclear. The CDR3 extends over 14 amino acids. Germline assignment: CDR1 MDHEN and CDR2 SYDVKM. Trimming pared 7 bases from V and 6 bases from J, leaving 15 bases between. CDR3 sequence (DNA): TGTGCCAGCAATTGGGTTGTCCCTCCCGGGGAGCTGTTTTTT. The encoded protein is CASNWVVPPGELFF. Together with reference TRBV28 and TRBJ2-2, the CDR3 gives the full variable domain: DVKVTQSSRYLVKRTGEKVFLECVQDMDHENMFWYRQDPGLGLRLIYFSYDVKMKEKGDIPEGYSVSREKKERFSLILESASTNQTSMYLCASNWVVPPGELFFGEGSRLTVL.

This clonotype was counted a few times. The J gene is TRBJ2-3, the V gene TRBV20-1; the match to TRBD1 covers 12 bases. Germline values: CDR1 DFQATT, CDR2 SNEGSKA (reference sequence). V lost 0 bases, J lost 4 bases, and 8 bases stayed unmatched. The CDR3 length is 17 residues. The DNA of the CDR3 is TGCAGTGCTAGAGATGGAGGGACAGGGGGCCGCGCAGATACGCAGTATTTT. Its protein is CSARDGGTGGRADTQYF.

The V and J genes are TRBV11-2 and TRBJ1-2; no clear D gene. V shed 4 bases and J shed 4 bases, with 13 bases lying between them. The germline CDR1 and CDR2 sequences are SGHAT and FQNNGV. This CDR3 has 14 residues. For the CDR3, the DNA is TGTGCCAGCAGCTCCCGACGGGGTCTCTATGGCTACACCTTC. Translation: CASSSRRGLYGYTF.

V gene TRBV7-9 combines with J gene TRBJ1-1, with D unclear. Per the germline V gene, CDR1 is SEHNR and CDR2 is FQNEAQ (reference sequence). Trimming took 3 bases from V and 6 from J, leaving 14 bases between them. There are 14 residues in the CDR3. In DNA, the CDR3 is TGTGCCAGCAGCTTGCCGGAACTAACCGCTGAAGCTTTCTTT. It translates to CASSLPELTAEAFF.

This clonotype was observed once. The CDR3 spells CASSPRTEEAFF. Written as DNA, the CDR3 is TGTGCCAGCAGTCCCCGGACAGAAGAAGCTTTCTTT. V gene TRBV12-3 or TRBV12-4 combines with J gene TRBJ1-1; D may be TRBD1 (6 bases). This CDR3 spans 12 amino acids. V was cut by 5 bases and J by 8 bases, with 12 bases left in between.